The 19 T cell receptor beta chains in this list originate from one sample, sequenced in a study of spatial heterogeneity in lung cancer. Described time point: sample taken at primary tumor resection. TCRdb reprocessed the 5' RACE reads with MiXCR, giving one entry per CDR3 protein. In the table there are 7,500 to 10,000 distinct CDR3 sequences, 15% to 18% of which are singletons. The sample here was normal lung tissue next to the tumor, taken at surgery. These receptors were collected from a male donor with early-stage non-small cell lung cancer.

This clonotype ranks as large (0.1 to 1%). The rearrangement links TRBV5-5 to TRBJ1-1; D is uncertain. Germline CDR1 and CDR2: SGHKS and YYEKEE (reference sequence). V lost 5 bases and J lost 3, with 8 bases in between. CDR3 length equals 12 residues. The CDR3 bases are TGTGCCAGCAGAACACTGGACACTGAAGCTTTCTTT. Its protein product is CASRTLDTEAFF.

In this sample, this clonotype is medium-sized. The genes are TRBV4-1 and TRBJ2-1; D could derive from TRBD1 or TRBD2 (7 bases each). Trimming pared 4 bases from V and 7 bases from J, leaving 17 bases between. CDR1 MGHRA and CDR2 YSYEKL come from the germline V gene. CDR3 length: 15 residues. Here the CDR3 reads CASSPGEGARNEQFF. The CDR3 DNA reads as TGCGCCAGCAGCCCCGGGGAGGGGGCGCGGAATGAGCAGTTCTTC.

In this sample, this clonotype is medium-sized. This chain uses TRBV7-2 with TRBJ1-2; TRBD1 is a possible D gene (6 bases). This CDR3 is 14 amino acids long. V dropped 0 bases and J dropped 2 bases, with 7 bases sitting between them. The germline V gene encodes CDR1 SGHTA and CDR2 FQGNSA. The CDR3 sequence: CASSLATGNYGYTF. The DNA of the CDR3 is TGTGCCAGCAGCTTAGCAACAGGGAACTATGGCTACACCTTC.

This sequence joins TRBV5-1 and TRBJ1-1; no firm D call. Germline values: CDR1 SGHRS, CDR2 YFSETQ. The V end lost 0 bases, the J end lost 0 bases, and 9 bases lay between the germline ends. CDR3 length equals 15 residues. In DNA form, the CDR3 reads TGCGCCAGCAGCTTGGGCGGGATCATGAACACTGAAGCTTTCTTT. It codes for CASSLGGIMNTEAFF.

This chain connects TRBV24-1 to TRBJ2-1; D not resolved. The CDR3 spans 13 residues. V lost 12 bases and J 7 bases, leaving 18 bases between the germline ends. Germline V gene lookup returns CDR1 KGHDR and CDR2 SFDVKD. The CDR3 sequence is CAPANFQRNEQFF. CDR3 in DNA: TGTGCCCCCGCCAACTTCCAACGGAATGAGCAGTTCTTC.

This clonotype was counted at least ten times. CDR3 sequence (DNA): TGTGCCAGCAGTGAAGCGCTTAGGGGGAGCTCCTACAATGAGCAGTTCTTC. Its translation: CASSEALRGSSYNEQFF. The V gene is TRBV2, the J gene TRBJ2-1, with a tentative D call TRBD1 (6 bases). CDR1 is SNHLY, CDR2 FYNNEI, per germline. The CDR3 is 17 residues long. V was clipped by 0 bases and J by 0 bases, with 12 bases between them.

This clonotype is labeled as medium-sized. The V gene is TRBV3-1, the J gene TRBJ2-1; tentative D call: TRBD1 (6 bases). This CDR3 region has 15 residues. Looked up from germline, CDR1 is LGHDT and CDR2 is YNNKEL (reference sequence). The ends were cut back, 4 bases at V and 5 bases at J, with 15 bases in the middle. CDR3 DNA sequence: TGTGCCAGCAGCCTAAACAGGGCTTACGACAATGAGCAGTTCTTC. It yields the protein CASSLNRAYDNEQFF.

This clonotype was detected ten times or more. The rearrangement joins TRBV20-1 to TRBJ1-6, with TRBD1 matching 7 bases. CDR3 length: 15 amino acids. V was pared by 0 bases and J by 5 bases, with 4 bases of the junction left unmatched. Germline V lookup: CDR1 DFQATT, CDR2 SNEGSKA (reference sequence). The CDR3 here is CSARDGTANNSPLHF. Here the CDR3 DNA reads TGCAGTGCTAGAGATGGGACAGCAAATAATTCACCCCTCCACTTT.

By proportion, this clonotype is medium-sized. The J gene is TRBJ2-7, the V gene TRBV7-8; D might be TRBD2 (6 bases). Per germline, CDR1 SGHVS and CDR2 FQNEAQ. Trimming removed 2 bases from V and 6 bases from J, with 11 bases in between. CDR3 length: 13 residues. As DNA, the CDR3 is TGTGCCAGCAGCTTACGGGGGAGTGGCGAGCAGTACTTC. It translates to CASSLRGSGEQYF.

This clonotype was seen ten or more times. J is TRBJ2-1 and V is TRBV5-1, with D perhaps TRBD2 (7 bases). The CDR3 is 15 residues long. Looked up from germline, CDR1 is SGHRS and CDR2 is YFSETQ. V was clipped by 3 bases and J by 4 bases, with 14 bases between them. In DNA, the CDR3 is TGCGCCAGCAGCTCTACGGGGGGCTGGTACAATGAGCAGTTCTTC. It encodes CASSSTGGWYNEQFF.

This clonotype was seen ten or more times. The chain is built from TRBV6-6 and TRBJ1-2, with D perhaps TRBD1 (6 bases). The CDR3 extends over 14 amino acids. The germline V gene has CDR1 MNHNY and CDR2 SVGAGI (reference sequence). Trimming took 4 bases from V and 3 from J, leaving 12 bases between them. CDR3 sequence: CASSSTGLYYGYTF. CDR3 DNA: TGTGCCAGCAGTTCGACAGGATTATACTATGGCTACACCTTC.

The J gene is TRBJ2-3, the V gene TRBV28; no clear D. Germline V gives CDR1 MDHEN, CDR2 SYDVKM. There are 12 residues in the CDR3. With 6 bases removed from V and 2 bases from J, the gap between germline ends came to 6 bases. CDR3 sequence (DNA): TGTGCCAGCAGCCCATACACAGATACGCAGTATTTT. Its protein product is CASSPYTDTQYF.

Within the sample, this clonotype is medium-sized. This sequence joins TRBV7-8 and TRBJ2-2; TRBD1 agrees at 10 bases. After removal of 8 bases from V and 0 bases from J, the junction contained 9 bases not matched to a gene. CDR3 length: 17 residues. CDR1 and CDR2 (germline): SGHVS, FQNEAQ. CDR3: CASGRQGATTNTGELFF. DNA for the CDR3: TGTGCCAGCGGAAGACAGGGGGCGACGACGAACACCGGGGAGCTGTTTTTT.

In the case of this clonotype: A read error is possible here, since a much larger clone lies one base away. The chain carries TRBV6-2 or TRBV6-3 and TRBJ2-5; D gene unclear. The CDR3 covers 14 residues. In germline, CDR1 is MNHEY, CDR2 SVGEGT. In nucleotides, the CDR3 is TGTGCCAGCAGTTACTCGTCAGTGTCTGAGACCCGGTACTTC. This sequence encodes CASSYSSVSETRYF.

This clonotype was seen a handful of times. The rearrangement joins TRBV2 to TRBJ2-3; D is possibly TRBD2 (5 bases). The germline gives CDR1 SNHLY, CDR2 FYNNEI. The V end was cut by 6 bases, the J end by 6 bases, with 16 bases between. This CDR3 comprises 14 residues. DNA for the CDR3: TGTGCCAGCAGGGAACCTCAGAGAGGGGATACGCAGTATTTT. Amino acid sequence: CASREPQRGDTQYF.

This clonotype occurred many times. The V gene is TRBV7-2, the J gene TRBJ1-2; 10 bases line up with TRBD1. CDR1 SGHTA and CDR2 FQGNSA come from the germline V gene. This CDR3 has 13 residues. Trimming took 5 bases from V and 8 from J; bases not matched to a gene: 5. Here the CDR3 reads CASSVRTGGGYTF. CDR3 coding DNA: TGTGCCAGCAGCGTTCGGACAGGGGGAGGCTACACCTTC.

The chain links TRBV27 to TRBJ1-1; no firm D call. Germline lookup yields CDR1 MNHEY and CDR2 SMNVEV (reference sequence). Deletions cut 0 bases from V and 1 base from J, with 6 bases between. The CDR3 spans 14 residues. CDR3 amino acids: CASSLSIGNTEAFF. In nucleotides, the CDR3 is TGTGCCAGCAGTTTATCGATCGGGAACACTGAAGCTTTCTTT.

This clonotype was observed many times. V gene TRBV4-3 combines with J gene TRBJ2-2; perhaps D is TRBD1 or TRBD2 (6 bases each). The CDR3 runs 15 residues. The germline gives CDR1 LGHNA, CDR2 YSLEER. The V and J ends lost 8 bases and 5 bases respectively, with 18 bases between them. Here the CDR3 DNA reads TGCGCCAGCTCCTCGGGGGCAATGAGGACCGGGGAGCTGTTTTTT. This gives the protein CASSSGAMRTGELFF.

In this sample, this clonotype is large. The V call is TRBV28, the J call TRBJ2-1; 9 bases line up with TRBD2. This CDR3 contains 18 residues. Germline V lookup: CDR1 MDHEN, CDR2 SYDVKM. V lost 3 bases and J lost 0; bases outside the gene matches: 9. The CDR3 is CASSLGAGGIPSYNEQFF. In DNA, the CDR3 is TGTGCCAGCAGTTTGGGAGCGGGAGGTATCCCCTCCTACAATGAGCAGTTCTTC.